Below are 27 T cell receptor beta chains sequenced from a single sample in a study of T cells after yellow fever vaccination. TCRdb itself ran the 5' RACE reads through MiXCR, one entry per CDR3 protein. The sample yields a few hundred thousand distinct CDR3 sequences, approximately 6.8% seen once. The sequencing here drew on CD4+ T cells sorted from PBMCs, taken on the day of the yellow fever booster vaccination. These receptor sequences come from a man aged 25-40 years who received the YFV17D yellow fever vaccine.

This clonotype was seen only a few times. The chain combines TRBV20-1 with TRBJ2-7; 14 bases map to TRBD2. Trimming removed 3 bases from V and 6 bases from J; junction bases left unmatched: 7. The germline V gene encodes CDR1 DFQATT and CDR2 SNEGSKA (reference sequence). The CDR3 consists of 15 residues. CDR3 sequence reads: CSASLTSGRDTEQYF. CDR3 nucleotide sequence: TGCAGTGCTAGCCTGACTAGCGGGAGGGATACCGAGCAGTACTTC.

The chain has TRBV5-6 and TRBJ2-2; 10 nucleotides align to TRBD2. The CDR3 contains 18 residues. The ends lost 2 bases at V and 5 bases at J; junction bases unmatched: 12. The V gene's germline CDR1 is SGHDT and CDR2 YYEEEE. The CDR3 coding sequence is TGTGCCAGCAGCTTCCTTAGCGGGAGGCTATTGGGTACCGGGGAGCTGTTTTTT. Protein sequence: CASSFLSGRLLGTGELFF. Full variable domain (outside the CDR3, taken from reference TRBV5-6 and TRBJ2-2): DAGVTQSPTHLIKTRGQQVTLRCSPKSGHDTVSWYQQALGQGPQFIFQYYEEEERQRGNFPDRFSGHQFPNYSSELNVNALLLGDSALYLCASSFLSGRLLGTGELFFGEGSRLTVL.

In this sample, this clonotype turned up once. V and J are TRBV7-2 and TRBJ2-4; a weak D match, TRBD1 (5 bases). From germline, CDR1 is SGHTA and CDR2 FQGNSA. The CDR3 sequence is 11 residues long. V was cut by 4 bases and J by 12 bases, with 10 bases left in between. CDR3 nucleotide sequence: TGTGCCAGCAGCTATAGTGGGGCTCAGTACTTC. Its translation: CASSYSGAQYF.

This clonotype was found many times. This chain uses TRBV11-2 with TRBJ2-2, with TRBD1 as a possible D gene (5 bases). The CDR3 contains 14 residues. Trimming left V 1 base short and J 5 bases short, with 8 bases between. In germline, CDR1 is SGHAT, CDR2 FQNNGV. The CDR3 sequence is CASSLAQGTGELFF. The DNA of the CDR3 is TGTGCCAGCAGCTTAGCCCAGGGAACCGGGGAGCTGTTTTTT. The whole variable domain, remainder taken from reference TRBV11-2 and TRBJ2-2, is EAGVAQSPRYKIIEKRQSVAFWCNPISGHATLYWYQQILGQGPKLLIQFQNNGVVDDSQLPKDRFSAERLKGVDSTLKIQPAKLEDSAVYLCASSLAQGTGELFFGEGSRLTVL.

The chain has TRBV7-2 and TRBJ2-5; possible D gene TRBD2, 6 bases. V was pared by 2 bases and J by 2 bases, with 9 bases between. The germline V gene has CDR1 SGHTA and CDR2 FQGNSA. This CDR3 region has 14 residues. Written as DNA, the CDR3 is TGTGCCAGCAGCTTAAACGGGGGTCAAGAGACCCAGTACTTC. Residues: CASSLNGGQETQYF.

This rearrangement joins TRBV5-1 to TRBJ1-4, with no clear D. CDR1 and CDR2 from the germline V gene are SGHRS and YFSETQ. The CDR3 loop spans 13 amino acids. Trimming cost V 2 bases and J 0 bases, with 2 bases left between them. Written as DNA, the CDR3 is TGCGCCAGCAGCTTCGCAACTAATGAAAAACTGTTTTTT. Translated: CASSFATNEKLFF.

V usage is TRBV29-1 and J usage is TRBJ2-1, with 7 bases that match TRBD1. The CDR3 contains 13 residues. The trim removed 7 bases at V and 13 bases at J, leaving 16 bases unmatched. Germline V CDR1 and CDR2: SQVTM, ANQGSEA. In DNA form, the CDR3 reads TGCAGCGGCAGACAGGGTAAAGGGGTGGATCAGTTCTTC. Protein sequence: CSGRQGKGVDQFF.

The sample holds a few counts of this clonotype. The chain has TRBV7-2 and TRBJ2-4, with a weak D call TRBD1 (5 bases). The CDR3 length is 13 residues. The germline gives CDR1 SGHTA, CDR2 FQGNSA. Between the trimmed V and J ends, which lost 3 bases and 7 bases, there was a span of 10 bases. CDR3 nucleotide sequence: TGTGCCAGCAGCTTGAACAGGTTGAACATTCAGTACTTC. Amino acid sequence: CASSLNRLNIQYF.

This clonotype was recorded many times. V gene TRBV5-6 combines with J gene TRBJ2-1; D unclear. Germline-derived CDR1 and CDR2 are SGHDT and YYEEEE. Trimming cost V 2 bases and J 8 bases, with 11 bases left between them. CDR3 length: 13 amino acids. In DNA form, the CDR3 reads TGTGCCAGCAGCTTTGAAAGGGCTGATGAGCAGTTCTTC. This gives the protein CASSFERADEQFF.

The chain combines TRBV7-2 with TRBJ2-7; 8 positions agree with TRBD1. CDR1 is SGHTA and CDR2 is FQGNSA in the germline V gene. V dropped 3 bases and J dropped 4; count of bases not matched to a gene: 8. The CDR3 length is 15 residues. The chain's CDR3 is CASSFDRGRLYEQYF. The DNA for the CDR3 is TGTGCCAGCAGCTTCGACAGGGGCCGGCTTTACGAGCAGTACTTC.

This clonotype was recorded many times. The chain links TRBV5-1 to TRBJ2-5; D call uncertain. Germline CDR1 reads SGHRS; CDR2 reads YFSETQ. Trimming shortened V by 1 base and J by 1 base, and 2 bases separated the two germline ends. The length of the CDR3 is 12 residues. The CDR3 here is CASSLPQETQYF. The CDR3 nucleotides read TGCGCCAGCAGCTTGCCCCAAGAGACCCAGTACTTC.

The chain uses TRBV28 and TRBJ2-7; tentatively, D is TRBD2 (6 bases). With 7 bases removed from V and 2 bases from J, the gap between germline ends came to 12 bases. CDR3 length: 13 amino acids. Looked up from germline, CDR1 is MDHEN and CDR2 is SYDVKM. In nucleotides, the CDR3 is TGTGCCAGCATAGGGACTTCCCCCTACGAGCAGTACTTC. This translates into CASIGTSPYEQYF.

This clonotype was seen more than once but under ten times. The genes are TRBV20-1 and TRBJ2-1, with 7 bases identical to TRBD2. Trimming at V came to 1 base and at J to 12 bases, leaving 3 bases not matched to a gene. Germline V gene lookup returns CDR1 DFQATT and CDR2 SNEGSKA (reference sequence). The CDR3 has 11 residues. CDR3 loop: CSARVASGQFF. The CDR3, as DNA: TGCAGTGCTAGAGTGGCTAGCGGGCAGTTCTTC.

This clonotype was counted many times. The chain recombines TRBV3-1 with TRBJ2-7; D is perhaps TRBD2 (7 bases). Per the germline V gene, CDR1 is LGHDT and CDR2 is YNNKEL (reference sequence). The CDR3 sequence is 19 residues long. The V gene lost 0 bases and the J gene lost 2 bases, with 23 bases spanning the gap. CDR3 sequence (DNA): TGTGCCAGCAGCCAAGAGGGGAGGTTTAAGCGGGACAACACCTACGAGCAGTACTTC. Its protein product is CASSQEGRFKRDNTYEQYF.

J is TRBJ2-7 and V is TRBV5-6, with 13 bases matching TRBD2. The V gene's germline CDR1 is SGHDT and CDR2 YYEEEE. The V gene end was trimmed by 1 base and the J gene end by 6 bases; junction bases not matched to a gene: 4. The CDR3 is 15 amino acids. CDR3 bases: TGTGCCAGCAGCTTGTTTGGACTAGCGGGAGCCGAGCAGTACTTC. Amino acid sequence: CASSLFGLAGAEQYF.

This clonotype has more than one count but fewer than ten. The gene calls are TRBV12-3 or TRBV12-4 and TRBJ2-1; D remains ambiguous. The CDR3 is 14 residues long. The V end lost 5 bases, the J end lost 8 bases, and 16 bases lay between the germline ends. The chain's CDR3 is CASSTLPLVHEQFF. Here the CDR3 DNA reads TGTGCCAGCAGTACGCTGCCACTGGTCCATGAGCAGTTCTTC.

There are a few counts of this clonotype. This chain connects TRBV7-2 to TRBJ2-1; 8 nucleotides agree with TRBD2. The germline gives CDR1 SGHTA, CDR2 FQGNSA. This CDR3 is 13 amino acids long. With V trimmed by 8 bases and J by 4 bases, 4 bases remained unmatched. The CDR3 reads CASGASGYNEQFF. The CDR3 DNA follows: TGTGCCAGCGGGGCTAGCGGGTACAATGAGCAGTTCTTC.

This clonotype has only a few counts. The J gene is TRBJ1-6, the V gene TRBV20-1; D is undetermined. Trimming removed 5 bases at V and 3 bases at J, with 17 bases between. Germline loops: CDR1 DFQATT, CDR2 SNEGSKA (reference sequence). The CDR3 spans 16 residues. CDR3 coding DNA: TGCAGTGCTCCCCTAGCGGGCGGGAACTATAATTCACCCCTCCACTTT. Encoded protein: CSAPLAGGNYNSPLHF.

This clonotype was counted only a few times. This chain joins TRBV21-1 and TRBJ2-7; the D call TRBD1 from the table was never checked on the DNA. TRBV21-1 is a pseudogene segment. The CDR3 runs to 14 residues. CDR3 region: CANSKGGGSYEQYF. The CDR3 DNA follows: TGTGCCAACAGCAAAGGTGGGGGATCCTACGAGCAGTACTTC.

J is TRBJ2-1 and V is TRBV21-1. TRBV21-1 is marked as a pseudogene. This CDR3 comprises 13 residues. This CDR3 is CASSPFAYNEQFF. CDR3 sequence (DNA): TGTGCCAGCAGCCCGTTCGCCTACAATGAGCAGTTCTTC.

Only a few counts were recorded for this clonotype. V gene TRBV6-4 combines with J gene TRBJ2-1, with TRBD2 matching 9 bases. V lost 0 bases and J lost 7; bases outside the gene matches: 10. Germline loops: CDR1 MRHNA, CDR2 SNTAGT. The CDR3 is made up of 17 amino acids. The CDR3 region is CASSDSGLAGKGNEQFF. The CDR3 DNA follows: TGTGCCAGCAGTGACTCAGGGCTAGCGGGAAAGGGGAATGAGCAGTTCTTC.

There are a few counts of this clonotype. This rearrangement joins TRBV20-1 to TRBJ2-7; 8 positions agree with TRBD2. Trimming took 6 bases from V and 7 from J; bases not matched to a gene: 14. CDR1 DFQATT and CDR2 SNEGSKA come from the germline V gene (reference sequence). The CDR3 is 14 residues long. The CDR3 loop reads CSAISGSQFREQYF. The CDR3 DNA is TGCAGTGCCATAAGCGGGAGTCAATTTCGGGAGCAGTACTTC.

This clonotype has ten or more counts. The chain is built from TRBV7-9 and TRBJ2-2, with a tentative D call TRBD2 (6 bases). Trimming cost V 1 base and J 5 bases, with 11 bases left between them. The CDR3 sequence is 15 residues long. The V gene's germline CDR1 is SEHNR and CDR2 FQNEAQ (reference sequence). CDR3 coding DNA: TGTGCCAGCAGCTTAGAGGGAGGAACTACCGGGGAGCTGTTTTTT. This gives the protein CASSLEGGTTGELFF.

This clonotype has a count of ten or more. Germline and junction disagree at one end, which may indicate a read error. The DNA of the CDR3 is TGCGCCAGCAGCTTGGGGGGCACAGATACGCAGTATTTT. Its translation is CASSLGGTDTQYF. This rearrangement joins TRBV7-2 to TRBJ2-3; D is possibly TRBD1 or TRBD2 (5 bases each). The CDR3 has 13 amino acids. CDR1 and CDR2 (germline): SGHTA, FQGNSA.

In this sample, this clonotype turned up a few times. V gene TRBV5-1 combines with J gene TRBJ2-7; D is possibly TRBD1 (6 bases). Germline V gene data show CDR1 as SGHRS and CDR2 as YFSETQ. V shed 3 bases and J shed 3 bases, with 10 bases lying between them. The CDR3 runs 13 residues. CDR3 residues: CASSSGQNYEQYF. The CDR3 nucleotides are TGCGCCAGCAGCTCCGGACAGAACTACGAGCAGTACTTC. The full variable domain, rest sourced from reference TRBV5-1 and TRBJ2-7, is KAGVTQTPRYLIKTRGQQVTLSCSPISGHRSVSWYQQTPGQGLQFLFEYFSETQRNKGNFPGRFSGRQFSNSRSEMNVSTLELGDSALYLCASSSGQNYEQYFGPGTRLTVT.

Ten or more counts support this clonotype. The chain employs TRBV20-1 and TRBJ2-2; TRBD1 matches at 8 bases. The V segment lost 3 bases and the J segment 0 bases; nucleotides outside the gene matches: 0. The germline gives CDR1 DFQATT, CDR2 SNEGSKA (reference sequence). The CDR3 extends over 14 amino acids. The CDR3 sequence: CSARDRANTGELFF. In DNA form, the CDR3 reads TGCAGTGCTAGGGACAGGGCGAACACCGGGGAGCTGTTTTTT.

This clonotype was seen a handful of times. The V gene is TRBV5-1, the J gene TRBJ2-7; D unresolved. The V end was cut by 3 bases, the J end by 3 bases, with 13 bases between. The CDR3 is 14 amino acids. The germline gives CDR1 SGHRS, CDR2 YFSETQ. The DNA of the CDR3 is TGCGCCAGCAGCTCGGACCGTATGGGCTACGAGCAGTACTTC. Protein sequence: CASSSDRMGYEQYF.